This T cell receptor (beta chain) was profiled in a study of CD8 T cells in ankylosing spondylitis. Study-level results: Relatively scarce in peripheral blood, disease-linked clones were CD8+. Reportedly, disease-linked clones are significantly enriched in ankylosing spondylitis patients' matched synovial fluid. Typical of ankylosing spondylitis blood, it appeared, was a TCR beta motif of fewer than 10 highly homologous variants.

CDR3 length: 14 amino acids. Trimming shortened V by 2 bases and J by 6 bases, and 14 bases separated the two germline ends. Of note for this clonotype: The antigen remains undetermined.

Making the TCR beta libraries involved quantitative 5'-RACE with molecular barcodes. TCRdb re-derived calls from the 5' RACE reads in MiXCR, one entry per CDR3 protein. The sample contains a few hundred thousand distinct CDR3 sequences, over 9.5% of which appear only once. The receptor was isolated from a male donor with ankylosing spondylitis or in good health (not recorded which). V usage is TRBV12-3 or TRBV12-4 and J usage is TRBJ2-7; D possibly corresponds to TRBD1 (5 bases). Specimen: blood, either unsorted or a sorted T cell fraction (not recorded which). This CDR3 is CASSLRQGSGEQYF. The CDR3 DNA is TGTGCCAGCAGTTTACGGCAGGGATCTGGCGAGCAGTACTTC.